A single sample is the source of the 20 T cell receptor beta chains below, sequenced in a study of cytomegalovirus exposure and HLA in healthy donors. The PCR made use of 60 Vbeta and 13 Jbeta primers. Method: immunoSEQ multiplex PCR; TCRdb's copy keeps in-frame clones and lacks some. Of roughly 140,000 clones listed, approximately 60% are singletons. Sequencing was carried out using PBMCs. The receptors here all came from a woman in her sixties or seventies in good health and CMV-seropositive.

The chain joins TRBV19 to TRBJ2-7, with D possibly being TRBD2 (6 bases). Germline V gene data show CDR1 as LNHDA and CDR2 as SQIVND (reference sequence). This CDR3 is built from 13 residues. Trimming stripped 4 bases from V and 4 bases from J, with 11 bases between. CDR3 amino acids: CASSTGLGYEQYF. Here the CDR3 DNA reads TGTGCCAGTAGTACGGGACTTGGGTACGAGCAGTACTTC. The variable domain in full, with the rest retrieved from reference TRBV19 and TRBJ2-7, is DGGITQSPKYLFRKEGQNVTLSCEQNLNHDAMYWYRQDPGQGLRLIYYSQIVNDFQKGDIAEGYSVSREKKESFPLTVTSAQKNPTAFYLCASSTGLGYEQYFGPGTRLTVT.

In DNA, the CDR3 is TGTGCCGGAGGGATAAAAGCGACTAGCGGGATTCAGTACTTC. Translating gives CAGGIKATSGIQYF. This chain joins TRBV30 and TRBJ2-4; 10 positions match TRBD2. The CDR3 is 14 residues long. The J segment lost 10 bases and the V segment lost 8 bases, leaving 14 bases of the junction unmatched. The germline CDR1 and CDR2 sequences are GTSNPN and SVGIG (reference sequence).

The chain employs TRBV28 and TRBJ2-1, with 7 bases lining up with TRBD1. This CDR3 region has 12 residues. CDR1 and CDR2 from the germline V gene are MDHEN and SYDVKM. V dropped 4 bases and J dropped 9; count of bases not matched to a gene: 3. Here the CDR3 DNA reads TGTGCCAGCAGTTCACAGGGGAGTGAGCAGTTCTTC. Protein: CASSSQGSEQFF.

This clone was observed once. This chain connects TRBV6-5 to TRBJ1-1, with D unclear. With 5 bases removed from V and 5 bases from J, the gap between germline ends came to 12 bases. From germline, CDR1 is MNHEY and CDR2 SVGAGI. This CDR3 is 13 amino acids long. The CDR3 sequence is CASSPGEVTEAFF. The CDR3 bases are TGTGCCAGCAGTCCGGGAGAAGTGACTGAAGCTTTCTTT.

The V call is TRBV27, the J call TRBJ2-1; 7 bases fit TRBD1. This CDR3 region has 14 residues. Germline V gene data show CDR1 as MNHEY and CDR2 as SMNVEV (reference sequence). With 3 bases clipped from V and 6 bases from J, the junction kept 5 bases outside the gene matches. In nucleotides, the CDR3 is TGTGCCAGCAGTTTTGGGGACAGCCTCAATGAGCAGTTCTTC. Its translation is CASSFGDSLNEQFF.

The chain combines TRBV7-6 with TRBJ2-1; D possibly corresponds to TRBD2 (6 bases). Trimming cost V 2 bases and J 5 bases, with 10 bases left between them. The CDR3 has 14 residues. CDR1 and CDR2 from the germline V gene are SGHVS and FNYEAQ. DNA of the CDR3: TGTGCCAGCAGCTTAAGGGTAGCGGACAATGAGCAGTTCTTC. Residues: CASSLRVADNEQFF.

As to this clone: This same CDR3 is encoded by further DNA sequences in the sample. The chain couples TRBV7-9 to TRBJ2-5, with D unresolved. Germline values: CDR1 SEHNR, CDR2 FQNEAQ (reference sequence). This CDR3 spans 12 amino acids. V lost 2 bases to trimming and J lost 3 bases, with 4 bases between them. In nucleotides, the CDR3 is TGTGCCAGCAGCTTACTAGAAGAGACCCAGTACTTC. This gives the protein CASSLLEETQYF.

This chain joins TRBV11-2 and TRBJ1-5; tentative D call: TRBD1 (6 bases). V lost 3 bases and J lost 4, with 10 bases in between. The CDR3 sequence is 14 residues long. Germline-derived CDR1 and CDR2 are SGHAT and FQNNGV. CDR3 loop: CASSFSRGNQPQHF. In DNA form, the CDR3 reads TGTGCCAGCAGCTTCAGCAGGGGAAATCAGCCCCAGCATTTT.

The chain recombines TRBV4-3 with TRBJ2-2; 10 positions match TRBD2. Germline CDR1 is LGHNA and CDR2 is YSLEER. Trimming removed 1 base from V and 0 bases from J; junction bases left unmatched: 2. CDR3 length: 17 residues. The CDR3 coding sequence is TGCGCCAGCAGCCAAGGGACTAGCGGACCGAACACCGGGGAGCTGTTTTTT. Encoded protein: CASSQGTSGPNTGELFF.

V gene TRBV2 combines with J gene TRBJ1-5; 7 bases are shared with TRBD1. V lost 4 bases to trimming and J lost 6 bases; unmatched junction nucleotides: 3. The CDR3 is made up of 13 amino acids. Germline V gene sequence: CDR1 SNHLY, CDR2 FYNNEI. This CDR3 reads CASSGQGVQPQHF. The DNA for the CDR3 is TGTGCCAGCAGTGGACAGGGTGTTCAGCCCCAGCATTTT.

J is TRBJ2-1 and V is TRBV7-3; 7 bases agree with TRBD1. Germline V gene data show CDR1 as SGHTA and CDR2 as FQGTGA. CDR3 length: 15 amino acids. Trimming cost V 5 bases and J 0 bases; bases outside gene matches: 4. The CDR3 nucleotides are TGTGCCAGCAGCCTCCGGGACAGCTCCTACAATGAGCAGTTCTTC. It encodes CASSLRDSSYNEQFF.

This sequence joins TRBV7-2 and TRBJ1-3; no definite D call. Germline V gene lookup returns CDR1 SGHTA and CDR2 FQGNSA. This CDR3 spans 13 amino acids. Trimming pared 5 bases from V and 4 bases from J, leaving 9 bases between. The CDR3 region is CASSAGIGNTIYF. The CDR3 nucleotides are TGTGCCAGCAGCGCGGGGATCGGAAACACCATATATTTT.

This clone appeared once. The chain recombines TRBV4-2 with TRBJ1-3; TRBD1 agrees at 7 bases. Germline V lookup: CDR1 LGHNA, CDR2 YNFKEQ. The CDR3 has 15 amino acids. V lost 3 bases, J lost 1 base, and 3 bases stayed unmatched. The CDR3 bases are TGTGCCAGCAGCCAGGGACAGCCATCTGGAAACACCATATATTTT. This codes for CASSQGQPSGNTIYF.

This rearrangement joins TRBV7-2 to TRBJ1-2, with D unresolved. The germline V gene encodes CDR1 SGHTA and CDR2 FQGNSA. The CDR3 covers 13 residues. V gave up 5 bases and J gave up 2 bases, with 9 bases separating them. CDR3 protein: CASSLRKNYGYTF. CDR3 bases: TGTGCCAGCAGCCTCAGGAAAAACTATGGCTACACCTTC.

V gene TRBV5-1 combines with J gene TRBJ2-1, with 12 positions matching TRBD2. Germline values: CDR1 SGHRS, CDR2 YFSETQ. The CDR3 has 15 amino acids. V shed 3 bases and J 8 bases; nucleotides not matched to a gene: 6. In DNA, the CDR3 is TGCGCCAGCAGCTCTGGACTAGCGGGAAGGGATGAGCAGTTCTTC. Its translation is CASSSGLAGRDEQFF.

The J gene is TRBJ2-7, the V gene TRBV6-4, with no clear D. V shed 6 bases and J shed 4 bases, with 16 bases lying between them. Germline V gene data show CDR1 as MRHNA and CDR2 as SNTAGT. CDR3 length: 14 amino acids. In DNA, the CDR3 is TGTGCCAGCAGGATTACTATCAAGGTATACGAGCAGTACTTC. It yields the protein CASRITIKVYEQYF.

This clone was counted only a few times. Additional DNA sequences in this sample encode the identical CDR3. The rearrangement links TRBV18 to TRBJ1-5, with TRBD1 identical over 9 bases. The CDR3 totals 15 residues. Germline V gene sequence: CDR1 KGHSH, CDR2 LQKENI. V dropped 6 bases and J dropped 3; count of bases not matched to a gene: 6. Here the CDR3 reads CASSAGTGINQPQHF. In nucleotides, the CDR3 is TGTGCCAGCTCGGCCGGGACAGGGATCAATCAGCCCCAGCATTTT.

This clone was found a few times. The rearrangement links TRBV29-1 to TRBJ2-7; 9 bases are a match to TRBD1. Germline values: CDR1 SQVTM, CDR2 ANQGSEA. The CDR3 contains 14 residues. The V and J ends lost 3 bases and 5 bases, in that order; junction bases with no gene match: 8. The DNA of the CDR3 is TGCAGCGTTGATCCGGGACAGGGCAGGAACGAGCAGTACTTC. This codes for CSVDPGQGRNEQYF.

This sequence joins TRBV9 and TRBJ2-2; 8 nucleotides align to TRBD2. The CDR3 has 16 residues. Germline-derived CDR1 and CDR2 are SGDLS and YYNGEE. V lost 0 bases to trimming and J lost 5 bases; unmatched junction nucleotides: 6. CDR3 DNA: TGTGCCAGCAGCGTAGTGCTTAGCGGGACAACCGGGGAGCTGTTTTTT. Protein product: CASSVVLSGTTGELFF.

The chain recombines TRBV5-1 with TRBJ2-7; tentative D call: TRBD1 (5 bases). With 0 bases removed from V and 2 bases from J, the gap between germline ends came to 15 bases. The CDR3 spans 16 residues. From germline, CDR1 is SGHRS and CDR2 YFSETQ. The CDR3 DNA is TGCGCCAGCAGCTTGGTAGGGGCGCTAGGGGCCTACGAGCAGTACTTC. Encoded protein: CASSLVGALGAYEQYF.